This T cell receptor (beta chain) emerged from a study of beta chain features in type 1 diabetes. Study-wide findings and caveats: Across patients, naive, central memory and Treg TCRB repertoires exhibited apparently greater similarity than was observed across healthy donors. TCRB CDR3s were moderately but significantly shorter in Type 1 diabetes patients in all four CD4+ subsets.

In this sample, this clone turned up a few times. Its antigen is as yet unknown. This CDR3 fails to terminate in the conserved phenylalanine or tryptophan, so it likely reflects a read error. Reverse transcribing all isolated RNA meant expressed TCRB transcripts were sequenced. Assay used: immunoSEQ multiplex PCR; TCRdb lists only in-frame clones, some missing. The repertoire holds about 390,000 clones, with roughly a tenth as singletons. Trimming took 6 bases from V and 3 from J, leaving 18 bases between them. This CDR3 has 15 amino acids. The V gene's germline CDR1 is SGHTA and CDR2 FQGNSA. By way of CD45RO/CCR7/CD25/CD127/CD95/CD27, the CD4+ regulatory, stem cell-like memory, central memory and naive cells were sorted. Purities in excess of 95% were seen in all sorted populations.

The sequence came from a man aged 30-40 years with type 1 diabetes. This chain joins TRBV7-2 and TRBJ2-7; tentative D call: TRBD1 (7 bases). Sample: central memory CD4+ T cells from blood. The CDR3 protein is CASSRQGGGIYEQYL. The CDR3 region has the DNA TGTGCCAGCAGTCGTCAGGGGGGCGGGATCTACGAGCAGTACCTC.